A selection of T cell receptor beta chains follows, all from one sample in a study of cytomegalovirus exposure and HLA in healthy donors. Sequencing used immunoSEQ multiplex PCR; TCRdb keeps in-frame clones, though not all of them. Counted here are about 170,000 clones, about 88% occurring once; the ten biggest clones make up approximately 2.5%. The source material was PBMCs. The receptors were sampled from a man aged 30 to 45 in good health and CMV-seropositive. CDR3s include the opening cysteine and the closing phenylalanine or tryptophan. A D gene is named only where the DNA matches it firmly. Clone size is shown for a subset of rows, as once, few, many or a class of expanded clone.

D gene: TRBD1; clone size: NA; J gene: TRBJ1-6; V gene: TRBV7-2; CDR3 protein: CASSFQGGGGSPLHF; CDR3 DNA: TGTGCCAGCAGCTTCCAGGGGGGAGGTGGTTCACCCCTCCACTTT
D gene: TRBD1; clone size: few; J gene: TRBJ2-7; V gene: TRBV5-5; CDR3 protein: CASSSGTGGSYEQYF; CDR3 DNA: TGTGCCAGCAGCTCCGGGACAGGGGGATCCTACGAGCAGTACTTC
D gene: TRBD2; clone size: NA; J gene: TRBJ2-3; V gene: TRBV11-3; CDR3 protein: CASTLLAGGRDTQYF; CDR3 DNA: TGTGCCAGCACCCTGCTAGCGGGAGGCCGAGATACGCAGTATTTT
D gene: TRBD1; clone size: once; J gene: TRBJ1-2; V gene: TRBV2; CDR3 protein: CAGDREAYGYTF; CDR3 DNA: TGTGCCGGGGACAGAGAGGCCTATGGCTACACCTTC
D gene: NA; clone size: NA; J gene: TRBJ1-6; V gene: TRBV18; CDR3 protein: CASSPQGQGTRSPLHF; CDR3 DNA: TGTGCCAGCTCCCCTCAAGGACAAGGAACCAGATCACCCCTCCACTTT
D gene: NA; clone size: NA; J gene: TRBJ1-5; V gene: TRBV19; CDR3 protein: CASSIQDYNQPQHF; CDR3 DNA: TGTGCCAGTAGTATCCAGGATTACAATCAGCCCCAGCATTTT
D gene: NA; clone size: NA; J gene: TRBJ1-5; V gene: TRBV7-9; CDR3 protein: CASSQGTQGNQPQHF; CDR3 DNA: TGTGCCAGCAGTCAGGGGACACAGGGCAATCAGCCCCAGCATTTT
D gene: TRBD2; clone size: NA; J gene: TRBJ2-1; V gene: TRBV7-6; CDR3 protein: CASSSSGLAGEQFF; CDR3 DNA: TGTGCCAGCAGCTCCTCCGGACTAGCGGGAGAGCAGTTCTTC
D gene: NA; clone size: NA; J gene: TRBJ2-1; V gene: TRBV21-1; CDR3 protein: CASSTSGRGRSWTSGIYNEQFF; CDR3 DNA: TGTGCCAGCAGCACATCGGGCAGGGGCCGCTCATGGACTAGCGGGATATACAATGAGCAGTTCTTC
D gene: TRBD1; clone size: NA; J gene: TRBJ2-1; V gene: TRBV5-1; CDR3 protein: CASSLVGGSSEQFF; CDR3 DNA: TGCGCCAGCAGCTTGGTAGGGGGCTCGAGTGAGCAGTTCTTC
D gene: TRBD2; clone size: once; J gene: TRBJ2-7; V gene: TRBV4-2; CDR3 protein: CASSQSLAGGEHEQYF; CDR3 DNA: TGTGCCAGCAGCCAATCCCTCGCGGGAGGTGAACACGAGCAGTACTTC
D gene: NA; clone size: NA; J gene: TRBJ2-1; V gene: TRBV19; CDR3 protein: CASSIGAGNEQFF; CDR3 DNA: TGTGCCAGTAGTATCGGAGCGGGCAATGAGCAGTTCTTC
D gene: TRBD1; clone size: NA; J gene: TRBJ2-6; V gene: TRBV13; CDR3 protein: CASSLPMGTGGETGANVLTF; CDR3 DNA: TGTGCCAGCAGCTTACCTATGGGGACAGGGGGCGAGACTGGGGCCAACGTCCTGACTTTC
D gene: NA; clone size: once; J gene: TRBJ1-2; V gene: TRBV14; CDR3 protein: CASSQGRGTNYGYTF; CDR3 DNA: TGTGCCAGCAGCCAAGGACGAGGGACAAACTATGGCTACACCTTC
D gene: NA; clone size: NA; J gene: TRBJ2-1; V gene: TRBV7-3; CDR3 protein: CASSSDRFPYNEQFF; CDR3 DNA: TGTGCCAGCAGCTCCGACAGGTTCCCCTACAATGAGCAGTTCTTC
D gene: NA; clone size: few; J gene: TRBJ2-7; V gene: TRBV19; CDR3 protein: CASKVREDYDEQYF; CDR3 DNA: TGTGCCAGTAAGGTGAGGGAGGATTACGACGAGCAGTACTTC
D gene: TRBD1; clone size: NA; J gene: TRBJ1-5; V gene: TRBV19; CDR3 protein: CASSIVTGNQPQHF; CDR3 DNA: TGTGCCAGTAGTATAGTGACAGGGAATCAGCCCCAGCATTTT
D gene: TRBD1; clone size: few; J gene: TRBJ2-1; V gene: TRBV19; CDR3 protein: CASTSGQVQFF; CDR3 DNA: TGTGCCAGTACCTCGGGACAGGTCCAATTCTTC
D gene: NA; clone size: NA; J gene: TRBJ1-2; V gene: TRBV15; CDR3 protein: CATSRDRVTVFNYGYTF; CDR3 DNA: TGTGCCACCAGCAGAGATCGGGTGACAGTTTTTAACTATGGCTACACCTTC
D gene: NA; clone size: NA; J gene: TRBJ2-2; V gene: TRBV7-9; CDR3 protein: CASSLARGRGSLTGELFF; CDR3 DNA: TGTGCCAGCAGCTTAGCGCGAGGTCGGGGGTCCCTTACCGGGGAGCTGTTTTTT
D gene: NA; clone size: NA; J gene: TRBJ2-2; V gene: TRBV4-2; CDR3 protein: CASSQPPGQSNTGELFF; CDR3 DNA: TGTGCCAGCAGCCAGCCACCGGGACAATCGAACACCGGGGAGCTGTTTTTT
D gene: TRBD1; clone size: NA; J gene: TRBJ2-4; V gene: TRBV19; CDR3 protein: CASSLGQGRTKNIQYF; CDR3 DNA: TGTGCCAGTAGTTTGGGACAGGGGAGGACCAAAAACATTCAGTACTTC
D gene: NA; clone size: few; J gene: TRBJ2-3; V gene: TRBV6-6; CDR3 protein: CASSSHRSPTDTQYF; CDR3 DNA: TGTGCCAGCAGTTCCCACAGGTCGCCCACAGATACGCAGTATTTT
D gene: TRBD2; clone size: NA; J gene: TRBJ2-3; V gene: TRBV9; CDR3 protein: CASSVGPAGGDTQYF; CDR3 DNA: TGTGCCAGCAGCGTAGGCCCAGCGGGAGGGGATACGCAGTATTTT
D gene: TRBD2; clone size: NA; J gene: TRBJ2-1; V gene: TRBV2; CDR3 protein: CASSDGLAGIKGFF; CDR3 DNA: TGTGCCAGCAGTGACGGACTAGCGGGGATAAAGGGGTTCTTC
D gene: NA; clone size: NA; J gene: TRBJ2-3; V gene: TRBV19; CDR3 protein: CASSGSGDTQYF; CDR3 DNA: TGTGCCAGTAGTGGGTCAGGAGATACGCAGTATTTT
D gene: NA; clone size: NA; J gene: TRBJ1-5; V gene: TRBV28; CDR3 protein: CASHRTTPGDNQPQHF; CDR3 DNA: TGTGCCAGCCATCGGACCACCCCGGGGGACAATCAGCCCCAGCATTTT
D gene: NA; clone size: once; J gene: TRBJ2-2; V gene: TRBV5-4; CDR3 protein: CASSLGRGNTGELFF; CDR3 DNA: TGTGCCAGCAGCTTGGGTAGGGGGAACACCGGGGAGCTGTTTTTT
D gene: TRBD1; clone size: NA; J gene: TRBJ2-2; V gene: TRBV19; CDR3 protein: CASRRTGNTRELFF; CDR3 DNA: TGTGCCAGTAGGAGGACAGGGAACACCCGGGAGCTGTTTTTT
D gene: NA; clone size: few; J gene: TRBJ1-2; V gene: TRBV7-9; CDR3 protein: CASSLYRASNYGYTF; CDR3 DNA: TGTGCCAGCAGCTTATACAGGGCGTCTAACTATGGCTACACCTTC
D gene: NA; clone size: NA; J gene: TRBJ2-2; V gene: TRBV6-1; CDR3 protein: CASSGAFGTGELFF; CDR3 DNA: TGTGCCAGCAGTGGAGCTTTCGGCACCGGGGAGCTGTTTTTT
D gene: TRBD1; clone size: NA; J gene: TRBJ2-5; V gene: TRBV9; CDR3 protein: CASSGGTGEGQETQYF; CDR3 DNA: TGTGCCAGCAGCGGCGGGACAGGGGAGGGGCAAGAGACCCAGTACTTC
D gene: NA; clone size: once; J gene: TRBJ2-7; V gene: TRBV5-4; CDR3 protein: CASSLGGVRDPEQYF; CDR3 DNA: TGTGCCAGCAGCTTGGGGGGAGTTCGAGATCCCGAGCAGTACTTC
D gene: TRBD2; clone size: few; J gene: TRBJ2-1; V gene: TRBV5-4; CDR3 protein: CASSLSGLSYNEQFF; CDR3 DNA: TGTGCCAGCAGCTTGTCGGGACTATCTTACAATGAGCAGTTCTTC
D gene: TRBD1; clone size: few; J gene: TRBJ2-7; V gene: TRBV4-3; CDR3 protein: CASSQSDRDAYEQYF; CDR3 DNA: TGCGCCAGCAGCCAATCGGACAGGGACGCCTACGAGCAGTACTTC
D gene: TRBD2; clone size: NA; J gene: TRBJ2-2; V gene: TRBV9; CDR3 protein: CASSAAAGVETGELFF; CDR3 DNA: TGTGCCAGCAGCGCAGCAGCGGGAGTAGAAACCGGGGAGCTGTTTTTT
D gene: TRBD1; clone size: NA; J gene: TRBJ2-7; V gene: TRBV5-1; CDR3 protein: CASSLELSGGDEQYF; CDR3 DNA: TGCGCCAGCAGCTTGGAACTGTCAGGGGGAGACGAGCAGTACTTC